This entry lists 4 T cell receptor beta chains sequenced from one sample in a study of T cells in Graves' hyperthyroidism and ophthalmopathy. Amplification of TCR beta CDR3 regions used RNA as the template. The HTBI primer set was used in a first-round RT-PCR of the TCR CDR3. A single record per CDR3 protein comes from TCRdb applying MiXCR to the multiplex PCR reads. The sample records hundreds of thousands of distinct CDR3 sequences, under 45% being singletons. The sequencing sample was made of blood. Receptors were obtained from a woman aged 40 to 55 with Graves' hyperthyroidism.

This clonotype was observed at least ten times. The genes are TRBV10-3 and TRBJ2-7, with D possibly being TRBD2 (7 bases). CDR3 size: 15 residues. The germline V gene encodes CDR1 ENHRY and CDR2 SYGVKD. V was pared by 7 bases and J by 2 bases, with 18 bases between. In nucleotides, the CDR3 is TGTGCCATCAACGAGGGAGGGGGACCCACCTACGAGCAGTACTTC. Protein: CAINEGGGPTYEQYF.

V usage is TRBV6-5 and J usage is TRBJ1-1, with D perhaps TRBD1 (6 bases). CDR3 length: 15 amino acids. V dropped 10 bases and J dropped 1 base, with 19 bases sitting between them. The V gene's germline CDR1 is MNHEY and CDR2 SVGAGI. CDR3 sequence: CATRHLGGSNTEAFF. The CDR3 nucleotides read TGTGCCACCAGACACCTAGGGGGATCGAACACTGAAGCTTTCTTT.

This clonotype was counted ten times or more. The chain links TRBV15 to TRBJ1-5; unclear D gene. Germline V gene lookup returns CDR1 LNHNV and CDR2 YYDKDF (reference sequence). This CDR3 has 15 amino acids. Trimming pared 4 bases from V and 10 bases from J, leaving 20 bases between. This CDR3 reads CATSTGSPPTFPQHF. CDR3 nucleotides: TGTGCCACCAGCACTGGGTCGCCGCCAACCTTTCCCCAGCATTTT. The variable domain in full, with the rest retrieved from reference TRBV15 and TRBJ1-5, is DAMVIQNPRYQVTQFGKPVTLSCSQTLNHNVMYWYQQKSSQAPKLLFHYYDKDFNNEADTPDNFQSRRPNTSFCFLDIRSPGLGDTAMYLCATSTGSPPTFPQHFGDGTRLSIL.

The chain uses TRBV12-3 or TRBV12-4 and TRBJ1-3, with D maybe TRBD1 (6 bases). This CDR3 comprises 14 residues. The V gene lost 5 bases and the J gene lost 8 bases, with 16 bases spanning the gap. In DNA, the CDR3 is TGTGCCAGCAGTGCACAGGGCTATGGCTACACCATATATTTT. As protein: CASSAQGYGYTIYF.